The 12 T cell receptor beta chains below all came from one sample that was sequenced in a study of blood T cell repertoires in COVID-19. Data came from immunoSEQ multiplex PCR; TCRdb stores just in-frame clones and leaves some out. The sample shows roughly 700,000 clones, approximately 90% of them seen only once. Sequencing was done on a sample of peripheral blood. The receptors were sampled from a woman aged 18-35 years with acute or convalescent COVID-19.

V is TRBV28 and J is TRBJ2-3, with D maybe TRBD2 (5 bases). The CDR3 loop spans 12 amino acids. CDR1 is MDHEN, CDR2 SYDVKM, per germline. CDR3 bases: TGTGTTCGGGGTGAGGGCACAGATACGCAGTATTTT. Encoded protein: CVRGEGTDTQYF.

This clone was seen a handful of times. The genes are TRBV6-2 or TRBV6-3 and TRBJ1-2; D perhaps matches TRBD1 (5 bases). CDR1 is MNHEY and CDR2 is SVGEGT in the germline V gene. The CDR3 is 15 residues long. Deletions cut 6 bases from V and 8 bases from J, with 22 bases between. This CDR3 is CASSPWEINSGGYTF. CDR3 DNA sequence: TGTGCCAGCAGCCCCTGGGAAATTAACTCAGGGGGCTACACCTTC.

V and J are TRBV5-1 and TRBJ2-1; 12 positions agree with TRBD1. J was trimmed by 7 bases and V by 4 bases; bases with no gene match: 12. Looked up from germline, CDR1 is SGHRS and CDR2 is YFSETQ. The CDR3 contains 17 residues. The CDR3 sequence is CASSAYPGDRGLNEQFF. The CDR3 DNA follows: TGCGCCAGCAGCGCATACCCGGGGGACAGGGGGCTGAATGAGCAGTTCTTC.

This chain links TRBV19 with TRBJ1-6, with TRBD1 identical over 8 bases. This CDR3 comprises 16 residues. Per the germline V gene, CDR1 is LNHDA and CDR2 is SQIVND (reference sequence). The J segment lost 6 bases and the V segment lost 3 bases, leaving 7 bases of the junction unmatched. The CDR3 is CASSIDRGTINSPLHF. Here the CDR3 DNA reads TGTGCCAGTAGTATCGACAGGGGCACTATTAATTCACCCCTCCACTTT.

This chain joins TRBV23-1 and TRBJ1-1, with a weak D call TRBD1 (5 bases). TRBV23-1 is known as an ORF, though its function is uncertain. V was clipped by 0 bases and J by 1 base, with 18 bases between them. The CDR3 sequence is 18 residues long. CDR3 coding DNA: TGCGCCAGCAGTCAATCCGTATGTATGGGAGGGGAGAACACTGAAGCTTTCTTT. It translates to CASSQSVCMGGENTEAFF.

This chain links TRBV12-5 with TRBJ1-5; 7 bases agree with TRBD1. In germline, CDR1 is LGHNT, CDR2 FRNRAP. The V segment lost 7 bases and the J segment 1 base; nucleotides outside the gene matches: 22. The CDR3 is 20 amino acids. In nucleotides, the CDR3 is TGTGCTAGTGCCCCGCCGAGGGGACAGAATGCCCCATTGAGCAATCAGCCCCAGCATTTT. Translated, it gives CASAPPRGQNAPLSNQPQHF.

The genes are TRBV6-6 and TRBJ1-5, with a weak D call TRBD1 (5 bases). V was cut by 5 bases and J by 2 bases, with 13 bases left in between. The CDR3 spans 15 residues. Germline CDR1 is MNHNY and CDR2 is SVGAGI (reference sequence). The CDR3 reads CASSVQGSRNQPQHF. The CDR3 DNA reads TGTGCCAGCAGTGTCCAGGGATCCCGCAATCAGCCCCAGCATTTT.

This sequence joins TRBV9 and TRBJ2-1, with D tentatively TRBD2 (6 bases). The germline CDR1 and CDR2 sequences are SGDLS and YYNGEE. Trimming cost V 2 bases and J 4 bases, with 22 bases left between them. The CDR3 contains 18 residues. The CDR3 spells CASSVRPRGWDRYNEQFF. The DNA for the CDR3 is TGTGCCAGCAGCGTGAGGCCCCGGGGGTGGGATCGATACAATGAGCAGTTCTTC.

The V gene is TRBV7-9, the J gene TRBJ1-5, with a possible D match to TRBD1 (6 bases). V gave up 4 bases and J gave up 6 bases, with 13 bases separating them. CDR1 and CDR2 (germline): SEHNR, FQNEAQ (reference sequence). The CDR3 is 14 residues long. CDR3 coding DNA: TGTGCCAGCAGCTCCCCAGGGGCGGGTCAGCCCCAGCATTTT. Residues: CASSSPGAGQPQHF.

This clone has a handful of counts. Its ends do not fully match the called genes, so a read error is possible. The chain has TRBV30 and TRBJ1-1; no definite D call. CDR3 length equals 11 residues. CDR1 and CDR2 from the germline V gene are GTSNPN and SVGIG (reference sequence). CDR3 in amino acids: CAWSGLSETFF. DNA for the CDR3: TGTGCCTGGAGCGGACTGTCTGAAACTTTCTTT.

The chain links TRBV19 to TRBJ1-1; TRBD1 matches 10 bases. Germline loops: CDR1 LNHDA, CDR2 SQIVND (reference sequence). V was pared by 5 bases and J by 5 bases, with 11 bases of the junction left unmatched. The CDR3 totals 16 residues. CDR3 sequence reads: CASSPNVGQGETEAFF. CDR3 in DNA: TGTGCCAGTAGTCCGAATGTAGGACAGGGGGAAACTGAAGCTTTCTTT. Full variable domain (missing parts from reference TRBV19 and TRBJ1-1): DGGITQSPKYLFRKEGQNVTLSCEQNLNHDAMYWYRQDPGQGLRLIYYSQIVNDFQKGDIAEGYSVSREKKESFPLTVTSAQKNPTAFYLCASSPNVGQGETEAFFGQGTRLTVV.

Here the CDR3 reads CASSQEGGNSPLHF. The CDR3 coding sequence is TGCGCCAGCAGCCAAGAAGGGGGTAACTCACCCCTCCACTTT. The J gene is TRBJ1-6, the V gene TRBV4-1; TRBD1 might be the D (6 bases). V was cut by 0 bases and J by 10 bases, with 10 bases left in between. The CDR3 runs 14 residues. The germline gives CDR1 MGHRA, CDR2 YSYEKL.